This T cell receptor beta chain was found in a study of blood T cell repertoires in COVID-19 (dated by TCRdb to 2020 to 2021). Broadly, across the study: The collaborator samples originated in the United States, Italy and Spain and spanned the acute and convalescent phases of COVID-19. The prospective study material was composed of cDNA or gDNA derived from T cells, B-cell-depleted T cells, or PBMCs. The samples were drawn from the first 160 participants of the ongoing ImmuneRACE study and from over 950 subjects provided by 6 global collaborators. Deeply sampled blood TCRbeta repertoires from subjects exposed to, actively infected with, or recovered from COVID-19 were included in the dataset. Where available, HLA class I and class II types were obtained from metadata supplied by the sample provider rather than from assay-based typing. The sample metadata nearly always contained a de-identified subject ID, COVID-19 status, age in years and sex. The repertoires were released in a freely available public database meant as a resource for research on the immune response to SARS-CoV-2.

With regard to this clone: Its target antigen remains unknown. No quality values exist for individual bases; no much larger clone is one base distant.

The collaborating institutions used their own protocols to collect whole blood in K2EDTA tubes. For TCRbeta analysis, collaborators shipped samples in one of three forms: frozen whole blood, isolated PBMCs, or DNA extracted from either of those sample types. TCRbeta CDR3 regions were amplified from genomic DNA by means of the immunoSEQ Assay, a bias-controlled multiplex PCR. Under the source paper's analysis protocol: The number of nucleated cells in each sample was estimated from the amplification of reference gene primers within the assay. To quantify the absolute abundance of each unique TCRbeta CDR3 rearrangement, sequence reads were collapsed and filtered. For each sample, productive Simpson clonality was calculated as the square root of Simpson's diversity index across productive rearrangements. Held by TCRdb, this immuneACCESS table contains in-frame sequences only and omits some clones. Under half of the omission traces to an unresolved V gene where checked; the cause of the rest is unknown. That table gives V, J and clone size, and the DNA gave D and trimming. Recorded for this sample are 150,000 to 200,000 clones; approximately 89% of them occurred a single time. The ten largest clones add up to 2.5% to 4% of the sample.

Relative to germline, V is 2 bases shorter and J is 5 bases shorter, with 13 bases between their ends. Via the germline V gene, CDR1 is SGDLS and CDR2 YYNGEE. The cysteine opens and the phenylalanine closes a CDR3 of 14 amino acids. Solely the CDR3 DNA is kept, with 42 bases framed from the first base. Overall study outcomes, separate from this receptor: The amount of clinical and demographic metadata varied by source and participant and was provided uncurated.

The receptor was isolated from a man in his 70s with acute or convalescent COVID-19. In this chain, TRBV9 is recombined with TRBJ1-1; perhaps TRBD1 is the D gene, with 6 bases matching. Sequencing was done on a sample of peripheral blood. The DNA sequence is as follows: TGTGCCAGCAGCGTCCGGGGGGGCGAGACTGAAGCTTTCTTT. This gives the protein CASSVRGGETEAFF.